Sequencing of this T cell receptor (beta chain) was carried out in a study of blood T cell repertoires in COVID-19. About the research overall: Acute and convalescent COVID-19 samples came from the United States, Italy and Spain. PBMCs, B-cell-depleted T cells, or T cells were the source of the cDNA or gDNA that made up the material.

Authors' data handling: The authors estimated nucleated cell counts from reference gene primer amplification. Clones were read by immunoSEQ multiplex PCR, and TCRdb kept only the in-frame ones, dropping some. For V, J and clone size, that table is used; D and trimming come from the DNA. The sample holds more than 90,000 clones; less than 85% are singletons and the top ten take approximately 22%. CDR3 length equals 19 residues. The J segment lost 0 bases and the V segment lost 5 bases, leaving 12 bases of the junction unmatched. Per the germline V gene, CDR1 is MDHEN and CDR2 is SYDVKM. The chain carries TRBV28 and TRBJ2-6; TRBD1 matches 8 bases. Material for sequencing was peripheral blood. This receptor was identified in a human donor in a cohort sampled during active COVID-19. The CDR3 nucleotides are TGTGCCAGCAGTATATTGACAGGGGAAATTAGCTCTGGGGCCAACGTCCTGACTTTC. Translated: CASSILTGEISSGANVLTF.